The 13 T cell receptor beta chains presented below share a single source sample, sequenced in a study of T cell changes during pregnancy in multiple sclerosis. The assay was immunoSEQ multiplex PCR, and TCRdb's table has in-frame clones only and misses some. The sample holds about 100,000 clones, around 92% seen once. The source was peripheral blood, collected after pregnancy. The receptors here all came from a female donor with multiple sclerosis, enrolled in a pregnancy study.

The chain employs TRBV20-1 and TRBJ2-1; 7 bases map to TRBD2. CDR3 length: 11 residues. Germline lookup yields CDR1 DFQATT and CDR2 SNEGSKA (reference sequence). V lost 4 bases, J lost 6 bases, and 0 bases stayed unmatched. The CDR3 nucleotides read TGCAGTGCTACGGGGGGCAATGAGCAGTTCTTC. Translation gives CSATGGNEQFF.

This rearrangement joins TRBV18 to TRBJ1-2; 8 nucleotides agree with TRBD1. The germline gives CDR1 KGHSH, CDR2 LQKENI. V gave up 5 bases and J gave up 4 bases; unmatched junction bases: 6. The CDR3 has 14 residues. The CDR3 loop is CASSSTGDTYGYTF. The CDR3 nucleotides read TGTGCCAGCTCATCGACAGGGGATACCTATGGCTACACCTTC.

The CDR3 spells CASSLPGDEQFF. The CDR3 nucleotides read TGTGCCAGCAGTTTGCCAGGGGATGAGCAGTTCTTC. J is TRBJ2-1 and V is TRBV27; TRBD1 might be the D (6 bases). Per germline, CDR1 MNHEY and CDR2 SMNVEV (reference sequence). With 3 bases removed from V and 8 bases from J, the gap between germline ends came to 8 bases. The CDR3 spans 12 residues.

The gene calls are TRBV7-3 and TRBJ2-1, with D maybe TRBD2 (6 bases). The CDR3 is 14 amino acids. Germline V gives CDR1 SGHTA, CDR2 FQGTGA. With 2 bases removed from V and 9 bases from J, the gap between germline ends came to 14 bases. The CDR3 region is CASSLAGFEAEQFF. CDR3 DNA: TGTGCCAGCAGCTTAGCGGGATTTGAGGCTGAGCAGTTCTTC.

This chain joins TRBV5-4 and TRBJ1-1; D remains ambiguous. Trimming removed 0 bases from V and 1 base from J, with 10 bases in between. The CDR3 is made up of 15 amino acids. Looked up from germline, CDR1 is SGHNT and CDR2 is YYREEE (reference sequence). The CDR3 sequence is CASSLGADPNTEAFF. CDR3 in DNA: TGTGCCAGCAGCTTGGGGGCTGACCCGAACACTGAAGCTTTCTTT.

V usage is TRBV30 and J usage is TRBJ1-5; D not certain. CDR1 and CDR2 from the germline V gene are GTSNPN and SVGIG (reference sequence). There are 15 residues in the CDR3. The V end lost 2 bases, the J end lost 0 bases, and 11 bases lay between the germline ends. CDR3 DNA: TGTGCCTGGAGTTCAGGCCCCCATAGCAATCAGCCCCAGCATTTT. It specifies CAWSSGPHSNQPQHF.

CDR3 in DNA: TGCGCCAGCAGCCACTGGACAGGGGAGATCGGCGAGCAGTACTTC. Translation: CASSHWTGEIGEQYF. The V and J genes are TRBV4-1 and TRBJ2-7; TRBD1 aligns across 9 bases. J lost 6 bases, V lost 3 bases, and 9 bases had no gene match. Looked up from germline, CDR1 is MGHRA and CDR2 is YSYEKL. This CDR3 has 15 amino acids.

This chain connects TRBV6-1 to TRBJ1-3; D is possibly TRBD1 (6 bases). Germline V gene sequence: CDR1 MNHNS, CDR2 SASEGT. Trimming left V 2 bases short and J 1 base short, with 12 bases between. The CDR3 loop spans 16 amino acids. As DNA, the CDR3 is TGTGCCAGCAGTGAATCGGGGGGGCAGTCTGGAAACACCATATATTTT. Encoded protein: CASSESGGQSGNTIYF.

This clone has only one observation. This chain joins TRBV15 and TRBJ2-1; D gene unclear. Germline values: CDR1 LNHNV, CDR2 YYDKDF (reference sequence). This CDR3 is built from 13 residues. The V end lost 3 bases, the J end lost 4 bases, and 7 bases lay between the germline ends. CDR3 sequence (DNA): TGTGCCACCAGCAGTCGCAGTTACAATGAGCAGTTCTTC. It codes for CATSSRSYNEQFF.

The sample holds one count of this clone. The CDR3 carries no conserved terminal phenylalanine or tryptophan, so it likely arises from a read error. The DNA is omitted, as the CDR3 cannot be located on it reliably, and the CDR3 follows TCRdb's listing. V usage is TRBV6-4 and J usage is TRBJ1-5; TRBD1 was called by the table and not checked on the DNA. The CDR3 length is 11 residues, termini included. CDR1 and CDR2 (germline): MRHNA, SNTAGT. CDR3 protein: CASSDRTGGAP.

The chain is built from TRBV9 and TRBJ2-3, with no clear D. V was trimmed by 3 bases and J by 0 bases, leaving 14 bases between them. Per the germline V gene, CDR1 is SGDLS and CDR2 is YYNGEE. The CDR3 consists of 16 residues. The chain's CDR3 is CASSDLGYGSTDTQYF. The CDR3 DNA reads as TGTGCCAGCAGCGACCTCGGGTACGGAAGCACAGATACGCAGTATTTT.

The rearrangement links TRBV28 to TRBJ2-1; 15 bases map to TRBD2. The ends lost 1 base at V and 9 bases at J; junction bases unmatched: 1. CDR3 length equals 15 residues. Per the germline V gene, CDR1 is MDHEN and CDR2 is SYDVKM. The CDR3 DNA follows: TGTGCCAGCAGTTTATCGGGACTAGCGGGAGGTGAGCAGTTCTTC. Translated, it gives CASSLSGLAGGEQFF.

This clone appeared a single time. This chain connects TRBV9 to TRBJ2-3; D perhaps matches TRBD1 (6 bases). CDR1 and CDR2 (germline): SGDLS, YYNGEE. There are 16 residues in the CDR3. Trimming pared 0 bases from V and 3 bases from J, leaving 14 bases between. The CDR3 bases are TGTGCCAGCAGCGTAGGTGTCAGGGGATCGACAGATACGCAGTATTTT. Protein sequence: CASSVGVRGSTDTQYF.